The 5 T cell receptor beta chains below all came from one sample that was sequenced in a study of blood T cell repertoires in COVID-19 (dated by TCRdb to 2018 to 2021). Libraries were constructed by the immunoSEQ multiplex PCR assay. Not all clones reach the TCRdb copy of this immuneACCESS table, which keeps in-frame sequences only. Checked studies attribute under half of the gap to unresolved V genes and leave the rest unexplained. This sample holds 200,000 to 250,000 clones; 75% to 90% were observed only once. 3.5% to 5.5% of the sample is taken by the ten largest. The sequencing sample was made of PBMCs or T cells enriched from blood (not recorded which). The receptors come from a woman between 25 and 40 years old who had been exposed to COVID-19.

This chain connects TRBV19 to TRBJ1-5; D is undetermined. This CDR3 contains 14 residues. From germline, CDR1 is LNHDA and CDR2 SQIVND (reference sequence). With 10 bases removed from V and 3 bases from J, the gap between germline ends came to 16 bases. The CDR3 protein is CATNWGVANQPQHF. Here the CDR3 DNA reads TGTGCCACCAATTGGGGAGTAGCCAATCAGCCCCAGCATTTT.

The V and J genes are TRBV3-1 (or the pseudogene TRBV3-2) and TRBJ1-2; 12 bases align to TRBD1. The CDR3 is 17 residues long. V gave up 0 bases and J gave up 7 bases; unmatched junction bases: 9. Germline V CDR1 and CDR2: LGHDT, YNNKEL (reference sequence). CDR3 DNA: TGTGCCAGCAGCCAAGATAGCGGGACAGGGGGCTGGGGTGGCTACACCTTC. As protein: CASSQDSGTGGWGGYTF.

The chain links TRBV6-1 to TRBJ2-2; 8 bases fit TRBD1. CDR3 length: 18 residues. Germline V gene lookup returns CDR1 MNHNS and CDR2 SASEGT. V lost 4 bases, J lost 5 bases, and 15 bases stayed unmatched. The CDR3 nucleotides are TGTGCCAGCAGTGCCGGATGGAACAGGGGGAGATGGACCGGGGAGCTGTTTTTT. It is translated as CASSAGWNRGRWTGELFF.

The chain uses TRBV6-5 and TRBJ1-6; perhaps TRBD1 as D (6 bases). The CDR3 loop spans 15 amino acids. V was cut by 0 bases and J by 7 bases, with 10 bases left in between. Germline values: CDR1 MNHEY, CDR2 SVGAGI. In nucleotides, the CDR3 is TGTGCCAGCAGTTACTCGAGGACAGAGAATTCACCCCTCCACTTT. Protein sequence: CASSYSRTENSPLHF.

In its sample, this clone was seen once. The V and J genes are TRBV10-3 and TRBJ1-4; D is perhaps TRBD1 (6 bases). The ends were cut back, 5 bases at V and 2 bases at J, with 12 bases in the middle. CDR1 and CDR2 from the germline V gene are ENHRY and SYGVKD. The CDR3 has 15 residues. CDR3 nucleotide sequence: TGTGCCATCAGTAAAACAGGGCAGACTAATGAAAAACTGTTTTTT. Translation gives CAISKTGQTNEKLFF.